What follows are 17 T cell receptor beta chains derived from one specimen sequenced in a study of siplizumab effects on memory and regulatory T cells. Sequencing used immunoSEQ multiplex PCR; TCRdb keeps in-frame clones, though not all of them. In the table there are about 97,000 clones, around 90% of which are singletons. The source material was CD4+ T cells sorted from blood. These receptors were taken from a human donor in good health.

The rearrangement uses TRBV5-1 and TRBJ2-3, with a tentative D call TRBD1 (6 bases). V was cut by 4 bases and J by 1 base, with 10 bases left in between. The length of the CDR3 is 14 residues. Germline loops: CDR1 SGHRS, CDR2 YFSETQ. The CDR3 sequence: CASSTRQGTDTQYF. CDR3 nucleotides: TGCGCCAGCAGCACTCGACAGGGCACAGATACGCAGTATTTT. Based on the CDR3 plus reference TRBV5-1 and TRBJ2-3, the full variable domain is KAGVTQTPRYLIKTRGQQVTLSCSPISGHRSVSWYQQTPGQGLQFLFEYFSETQRNKGNFPGRFSGRQFSNSRSEMNVSTLELGDSALYLCASSTRQGTDTQYFGPGTRLTVL.

V and J are TRBV28 and TRBJ2-1, with TRBD2 matching over 7 bases. The trim removed 7 bases at V and 6 bases at J, leaving 6 bases unmatched. Germline CDR1 reads MDHEN; CDR2 reads SYDVKM. The CDR3 loop spans 13 amino acids. CDR3 protein: CASILGGFNEQFF. The CDR3 DNA is TGTGCCAGCATCCTGGGGGGGTTCAATGAGCAGTTCTTC. Filled out from reference TRBV28 and TRBJ2-1, the complete variable domain reads DVKVTQSSRYLVKRTGEKVFLECVQDMDHENMFWYRQDPGLGLRLIYFSYDVKMKEKGDIPEGYSVSREKKERFSLILESASTNQTSMYLCASILGGFNEQFFGPGTRLTVL.

The chain recombines TRBV18 with TRBJ2-2, with 9 bases matching TRBD2. Unmatched junction bases numbered 8, after V lost 3 bases and J lost 6 bases. CDR1 and CDR2 from the germline V gene are KGHSH and LQKENI. This CDR3 is 16 amino acids long. The CDR3 DNA sequence: TGTGCCAGCTCACCCATAGCGGGAGTAACTTCCGGGGAGCTGTTTTTT. It translates to CASSPIAGVTSGELFF.

The chain couples TRBV27 to TRBJ2-7, with TRBD2 identical over 13 bases. CDR3 length: 15 amino acids. The V gene end was trimmed by 6 bases and the J gene end by 5 bases; junction bases not matched to a gene: 7. Per germline, CDR1 MNHEY and CDR2 SMNVEV (reference sequence). In DNA form, the CDR3 reads TGTGCCAGCAGATGGACTAGCGGGAGTATCAACGAGCAGTACTTC. Residues: CASRWTSGSINEQYF.

The chain has TRBV19 and TRBJ2-1, with D possibly being TRBD2 (6 bases). The CDR3 is made up of 15 amino acids. Germline-derived CDR1 and CDR2 are LNHDA and SQIVND (reference sequence). Trimming shortened V by 4 bases and J by 7 bases, and 17 bases separated the two germline ends. The DNA of the CDR3 is TGTGCCAGTAGTAGGGAGCGCGGAGCGGGTAATGAGCAGTTCTTC. It codes for CASSRERGAGNEQFF.

This clone came up once. The chain carries TRBV11-2 and TRBJ2-7; tentatively, D is TRBD2 (5 bases). The CDR3 has 13 amino acids. Trimming removed 1 base at V and 3 bases at J, with 7 bases between. Germline values: CDR1 SGHAT, CDR2 FQNNGV. The CDR3 loop is CASSLGAGYEQYF. The CDR3 DNA sequence: TGTGCCAGCAGCTTAGGGGCGGGCTACGAGCAGTACTTC.

CDR3 region: CASSLSPPETQYF. The CDR3 DNA is TGTGCCAGCAGTTTATCTCCCCCAGAGACCCAGTACTTC. The chain is built from TRBV28 and TRBJ2-5; no definite D call. V shed 1 base and J shed 4 bases, with 7 bases lying between them. The length of the CDR3 is 13 residues. Germline CDR1 reads MDHEN; CDR2 reads SYDVKM.

This clone was seen a single time. The chain recombines TRBV5-4 with TRBJ2-1; D not certain. Germline V gene data show CDR1 as SGHNT and CDR2 as YYREEE (reference sequence). CDR3 length equals 12 residues. Trimming pared 2 bases from V and 7 bases from J, leaving 7 bases between. Here the CDR3 DNA reads TGTGCCAGCAGCTTCCCCTCAAATGAGCAGTTCTTC. Its translation: CASSFPSNEQFF.

V and J are TRBV21-1 and TRBJ1-1. TRBV21-1 constitutes a pseudogene. This CDR3 spans 11 amino acids. This chain's CDR3 is CARRLNTEAFF. As DNA, the CDR3 is TGTGCCAGACGATTGAACACTGAAGCTTTCTTT.

The chain carries TRBV9 and TRBJ2-3; TRBD1 matches 8 bases. Looked up from germline, CDR1 is SGDLS and CDR2 is YYNGEE. CDR3 length: 18 amino acids. V was pared by 0 bases and J by 4 bases, with 13 bases of the junction left unmatched. CDR3 region: CASSVGARDRGFADTQYF. For the CDR3, the DNA is TGTGCCAGCAGCGTAGGGGCCCGAGACAGGGGTTTTGCAGATACGCAGTATTTT.

The chain uses TRBV5-6 and TRBJ2-7; weak D call: TRBD1 (6 bases). V was shortened by 0 bases and J by 4 bases, with 17 bases between the two germline ends. CDR3 size: 16 residues. The germline V gene encodes CDR1 SGHDT and CDR2 YYEEEE. The CDR3 is CASSLVGANSAYEQYF. CDR3 sequence (DNA): TGTGCCAGCAGCTTGGTGGGGGCAAATTCAGCTTACGAGCAGTACTTC.

V gene TRBV10-3 combines with J gene TRBJ2-1, with 7 positions matching TRBD2. J was trimmed by 9 bases and V by 7 bases; bases with no gene match: 12. This CDR3 region has 14 residues. The germline CDR1 and CDR2 sequences are ENHRY and SYGVKD. The CDR3 bases are TGTGCCATCAATAGGACTAGAGGTTGGTCTGAGCAGTTCTTC. This gives the protein CAINRTRGWSEQFF.

This sequence joins TRBV28 and TRBJ2-5, with no clear D. CDR3 length: 14 amino acids. V lost 2 bases to trimming and J lost 8 bases, with 15 bases between them. CDR1 and CDR2 from the germline V gene are MDHEN and SYDVKM. The CDR3 spells CASSLRAVTRTQYF. The CDR3 nucleotides are TGTGCCAGCAGTTTAAGGGCGGTTACGAGAACCCAGTACTTC.

The chain couples TRBV9 to TRBJ1-3; D gene unclear. The CDR3 consists of 18 residues. V lost 1 base and J 1 base, leaving 18 bases between the germline ends. Germline V lookup: CDR1 SGDLS, CDR2 YYNGEE. CDR3: CASSVLGGQPRSGNTIYF. In DNA, the CDR3 is TGTGCCAGCAGCGTATTGGGAGGGCAGCCGAGATCTGGAAACACCATATATTTT.

The chain links TRBV5-1 to TRBJ2-2; TRBD2 aligns across 8 bases. The J segment lost 6 bases and the V segment lost 1 base, leaving 14 bases of the junction unmatched. Germline CDR1 reads SGHRS; CDR2 reads YFSETQ. This CDR3 contains 18 residues. CDR3 region: CASSLFSGGGPSSGELFF. DNA of the CDR3: TGCGCCAGCAGCTTGTTTTCTGGCGGGGGGCCGAGTTCCGGGGAGCTGTTTTTT.

This chain connects TRBV28 to TRBJ2-5; TRBD1 aligns across 9 bases. The CDR3 has 16 residues. The ends lost 4 bases at V and 5 bases at J; junction bases unmatched: 11. CDR1 is MDHEN, CDR2 SYDVKM, per germline. The CDR3 sequence: CASSSPGQGRRETQYF. The CDR3 coding sequence is TGTGCCAGCAGTTCCCCTGGACAGGGGCGGAGGGAGACCCAGTACTTC. The full variable domain, rest sourced from reference TRBV28 and TRBJ2-5, is DVKVTQSSRYLVKRTGEKVFLECVQDMDHENMFWYRQDPGLGLRLIYFSYDVKMKEKGDIPEGYSVSREKKERFSLILESASTNQTSMYLCASSSPGQGRRETQYFGPGTRLLVL.

A word on this clone: Other nucleotide sequences from this sample produce the same CDR3. The V gene is TRBV7-9, the J gene TRBJ2-5; D not resolved. The CDR3 consists of 11 residues. Looked up from germline, CDR1 is SEHNR and CDR2 is FQNEAQ (reference sequence). The ends were cut back, 2 bases at V and 5 bases at J, with 3 bases in the middle. DNA for the CDR3: TGTGCCAGCAGCTTATCGGAGACCCAGTACTTC. This translates into CASSLSETQYF.